The 4 T cell receptor beta chains below all came from one sample that was sequenced in a study of follicular helper T cells after annual influenza vaccination listed by TCRdb under 2017. The sample's time point label, decoded: 2014-2015 season, pre-vaccination. The library was built by means of the immunoSEQ multiplex PCR assay. What TCRdb holds here is the immuneACCESS table cut down to in-frame rearrangements. Part of the clones is not present; checked against another copy, under half of the missing clones reflect an unresolved V gene, and the others are unexplained. Here the sample has over 6,500 clones; 80% to 90% occur a single time. Around 0.98% of the sample lies in the top ten. The sample consisted of CXCR5+ CD38- circulating T follicular helper cells from blood, taken on the day of influenza vaccination. In the paper's terms, the cell subset or site label means: circulating Tfh, non-naive CD4+CXCR5+PD-1+ (ICOS+CD38+ or ICOS-CD38-). These receptors were collected from an adult who received the influenza vaccine.

The chain carries TRBV30 and TRBJ1-5; no firm D call. The germline V and J ends were trimmed by 0 bases and 3 bases, with 12 bases remaining between them. Germline assignment: CDR1 GTSNPN and CDR2 SVGIG (reference sequence). This CDR3 region has 15 residues. The CDR3 sequence is CAWSVAGGFNQPQHF. The CDR3 nucleotides are TGTGCCTGGAGTGTGGCTGGCGGATTCAATCAGCCCCAGCATTTT.

V is TRBV19 and J is TRBJ1-2; a weak D match, TRBD1 (5 bases). Trimming cost V 3 bases and J 6 bases, with 14 bases left between them. The length of the CDR3 is 14 residues. The germline V gene encodes CDR1 LNHDA and CDR2 SQIVND (reference sequence). The CDR3 sequence is CASSMVQGEDGYTF. CDR3 nucleotide sequence: TGTGCCAGTAGTATGGTCCAGGGAGAGGATGGCTACACCTTC. Together with reference TRBV19 and TRBJ1-2, the CDR3 gives the full variable domain: DGGITQSPKYLFRKEGQNVTLSCEQNLNHDAMYWYRQDPGQGLRLIYYSQIVNDFQKGDIAEGYSVSREKKESFPLTVTSAQKNPTAFYLCASSMVQGEDGYTFGSGTRLTVV.

The chain links TRBV7-8 to TRBJ2-3; D not resolved. V lost 5 bases, J lost 5 bases, and 8 bases lay in between. CDR3 size: 12 residues. From germline, CDR1 is SGHVS and CDR2 FQNEAQ. The CDR3 loop is CASSPSRDTQYF. Written as DNA, the CDR3 is TGTGCCAGCAGCCCTTCCAGAGATACGCAGTATTTT.

This clone turned up a few times. The chain joins TRBV30 to TRBJ1-6; D is uncertain. The CDR3 runs to 11 residues. V lost 6 bases, J lost 7 bases, and 7 bases lay in between. Germline V gene sequence: CDR1 GTSNPN, CDR2 SVGIG (reference sequence). For the CDR3, the DNA is TGTGCCTGTTGCTTAAATTCACCCCTCCACTTT. The encoded protein is CACCLNSPLHF.